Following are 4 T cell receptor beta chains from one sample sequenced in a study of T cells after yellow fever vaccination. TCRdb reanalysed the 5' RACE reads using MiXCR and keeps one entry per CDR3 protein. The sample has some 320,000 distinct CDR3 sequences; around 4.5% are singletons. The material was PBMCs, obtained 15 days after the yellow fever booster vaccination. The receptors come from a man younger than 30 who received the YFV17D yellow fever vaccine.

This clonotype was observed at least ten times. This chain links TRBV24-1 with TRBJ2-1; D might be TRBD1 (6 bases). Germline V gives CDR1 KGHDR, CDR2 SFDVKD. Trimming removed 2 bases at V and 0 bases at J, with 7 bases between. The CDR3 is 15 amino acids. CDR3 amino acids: CATSDSDSSYNEQFF. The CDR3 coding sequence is TGTGCCACCAGTGATTCGGACAGCTCCTACAATGAGCAGTTCTTC.

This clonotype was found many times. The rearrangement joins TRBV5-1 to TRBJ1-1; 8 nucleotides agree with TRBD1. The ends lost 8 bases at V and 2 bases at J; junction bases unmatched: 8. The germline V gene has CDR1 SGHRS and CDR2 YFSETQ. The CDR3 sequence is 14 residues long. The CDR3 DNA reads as TGCGCCAGTTCCACAGGGGGACCTAACACTGAAGCTTTCTTT. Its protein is CASSTGGPNTEAFF.

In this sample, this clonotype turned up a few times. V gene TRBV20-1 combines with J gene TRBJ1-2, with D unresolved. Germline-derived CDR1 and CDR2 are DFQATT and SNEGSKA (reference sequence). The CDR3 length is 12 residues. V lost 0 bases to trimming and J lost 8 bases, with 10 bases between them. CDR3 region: CSARDVVSGYTF. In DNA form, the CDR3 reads TGCAGTGCTAGAGATGTTGTCTCAGGCTACACCTTC.

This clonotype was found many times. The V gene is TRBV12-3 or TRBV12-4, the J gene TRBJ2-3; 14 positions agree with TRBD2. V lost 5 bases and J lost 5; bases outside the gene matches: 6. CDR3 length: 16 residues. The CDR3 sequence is CASSLTSGGAGDTQYF. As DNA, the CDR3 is TGTGCCAGCAGTCTGACTAGCGGGGGGGCGGGAGATACGCAGTATTTT.